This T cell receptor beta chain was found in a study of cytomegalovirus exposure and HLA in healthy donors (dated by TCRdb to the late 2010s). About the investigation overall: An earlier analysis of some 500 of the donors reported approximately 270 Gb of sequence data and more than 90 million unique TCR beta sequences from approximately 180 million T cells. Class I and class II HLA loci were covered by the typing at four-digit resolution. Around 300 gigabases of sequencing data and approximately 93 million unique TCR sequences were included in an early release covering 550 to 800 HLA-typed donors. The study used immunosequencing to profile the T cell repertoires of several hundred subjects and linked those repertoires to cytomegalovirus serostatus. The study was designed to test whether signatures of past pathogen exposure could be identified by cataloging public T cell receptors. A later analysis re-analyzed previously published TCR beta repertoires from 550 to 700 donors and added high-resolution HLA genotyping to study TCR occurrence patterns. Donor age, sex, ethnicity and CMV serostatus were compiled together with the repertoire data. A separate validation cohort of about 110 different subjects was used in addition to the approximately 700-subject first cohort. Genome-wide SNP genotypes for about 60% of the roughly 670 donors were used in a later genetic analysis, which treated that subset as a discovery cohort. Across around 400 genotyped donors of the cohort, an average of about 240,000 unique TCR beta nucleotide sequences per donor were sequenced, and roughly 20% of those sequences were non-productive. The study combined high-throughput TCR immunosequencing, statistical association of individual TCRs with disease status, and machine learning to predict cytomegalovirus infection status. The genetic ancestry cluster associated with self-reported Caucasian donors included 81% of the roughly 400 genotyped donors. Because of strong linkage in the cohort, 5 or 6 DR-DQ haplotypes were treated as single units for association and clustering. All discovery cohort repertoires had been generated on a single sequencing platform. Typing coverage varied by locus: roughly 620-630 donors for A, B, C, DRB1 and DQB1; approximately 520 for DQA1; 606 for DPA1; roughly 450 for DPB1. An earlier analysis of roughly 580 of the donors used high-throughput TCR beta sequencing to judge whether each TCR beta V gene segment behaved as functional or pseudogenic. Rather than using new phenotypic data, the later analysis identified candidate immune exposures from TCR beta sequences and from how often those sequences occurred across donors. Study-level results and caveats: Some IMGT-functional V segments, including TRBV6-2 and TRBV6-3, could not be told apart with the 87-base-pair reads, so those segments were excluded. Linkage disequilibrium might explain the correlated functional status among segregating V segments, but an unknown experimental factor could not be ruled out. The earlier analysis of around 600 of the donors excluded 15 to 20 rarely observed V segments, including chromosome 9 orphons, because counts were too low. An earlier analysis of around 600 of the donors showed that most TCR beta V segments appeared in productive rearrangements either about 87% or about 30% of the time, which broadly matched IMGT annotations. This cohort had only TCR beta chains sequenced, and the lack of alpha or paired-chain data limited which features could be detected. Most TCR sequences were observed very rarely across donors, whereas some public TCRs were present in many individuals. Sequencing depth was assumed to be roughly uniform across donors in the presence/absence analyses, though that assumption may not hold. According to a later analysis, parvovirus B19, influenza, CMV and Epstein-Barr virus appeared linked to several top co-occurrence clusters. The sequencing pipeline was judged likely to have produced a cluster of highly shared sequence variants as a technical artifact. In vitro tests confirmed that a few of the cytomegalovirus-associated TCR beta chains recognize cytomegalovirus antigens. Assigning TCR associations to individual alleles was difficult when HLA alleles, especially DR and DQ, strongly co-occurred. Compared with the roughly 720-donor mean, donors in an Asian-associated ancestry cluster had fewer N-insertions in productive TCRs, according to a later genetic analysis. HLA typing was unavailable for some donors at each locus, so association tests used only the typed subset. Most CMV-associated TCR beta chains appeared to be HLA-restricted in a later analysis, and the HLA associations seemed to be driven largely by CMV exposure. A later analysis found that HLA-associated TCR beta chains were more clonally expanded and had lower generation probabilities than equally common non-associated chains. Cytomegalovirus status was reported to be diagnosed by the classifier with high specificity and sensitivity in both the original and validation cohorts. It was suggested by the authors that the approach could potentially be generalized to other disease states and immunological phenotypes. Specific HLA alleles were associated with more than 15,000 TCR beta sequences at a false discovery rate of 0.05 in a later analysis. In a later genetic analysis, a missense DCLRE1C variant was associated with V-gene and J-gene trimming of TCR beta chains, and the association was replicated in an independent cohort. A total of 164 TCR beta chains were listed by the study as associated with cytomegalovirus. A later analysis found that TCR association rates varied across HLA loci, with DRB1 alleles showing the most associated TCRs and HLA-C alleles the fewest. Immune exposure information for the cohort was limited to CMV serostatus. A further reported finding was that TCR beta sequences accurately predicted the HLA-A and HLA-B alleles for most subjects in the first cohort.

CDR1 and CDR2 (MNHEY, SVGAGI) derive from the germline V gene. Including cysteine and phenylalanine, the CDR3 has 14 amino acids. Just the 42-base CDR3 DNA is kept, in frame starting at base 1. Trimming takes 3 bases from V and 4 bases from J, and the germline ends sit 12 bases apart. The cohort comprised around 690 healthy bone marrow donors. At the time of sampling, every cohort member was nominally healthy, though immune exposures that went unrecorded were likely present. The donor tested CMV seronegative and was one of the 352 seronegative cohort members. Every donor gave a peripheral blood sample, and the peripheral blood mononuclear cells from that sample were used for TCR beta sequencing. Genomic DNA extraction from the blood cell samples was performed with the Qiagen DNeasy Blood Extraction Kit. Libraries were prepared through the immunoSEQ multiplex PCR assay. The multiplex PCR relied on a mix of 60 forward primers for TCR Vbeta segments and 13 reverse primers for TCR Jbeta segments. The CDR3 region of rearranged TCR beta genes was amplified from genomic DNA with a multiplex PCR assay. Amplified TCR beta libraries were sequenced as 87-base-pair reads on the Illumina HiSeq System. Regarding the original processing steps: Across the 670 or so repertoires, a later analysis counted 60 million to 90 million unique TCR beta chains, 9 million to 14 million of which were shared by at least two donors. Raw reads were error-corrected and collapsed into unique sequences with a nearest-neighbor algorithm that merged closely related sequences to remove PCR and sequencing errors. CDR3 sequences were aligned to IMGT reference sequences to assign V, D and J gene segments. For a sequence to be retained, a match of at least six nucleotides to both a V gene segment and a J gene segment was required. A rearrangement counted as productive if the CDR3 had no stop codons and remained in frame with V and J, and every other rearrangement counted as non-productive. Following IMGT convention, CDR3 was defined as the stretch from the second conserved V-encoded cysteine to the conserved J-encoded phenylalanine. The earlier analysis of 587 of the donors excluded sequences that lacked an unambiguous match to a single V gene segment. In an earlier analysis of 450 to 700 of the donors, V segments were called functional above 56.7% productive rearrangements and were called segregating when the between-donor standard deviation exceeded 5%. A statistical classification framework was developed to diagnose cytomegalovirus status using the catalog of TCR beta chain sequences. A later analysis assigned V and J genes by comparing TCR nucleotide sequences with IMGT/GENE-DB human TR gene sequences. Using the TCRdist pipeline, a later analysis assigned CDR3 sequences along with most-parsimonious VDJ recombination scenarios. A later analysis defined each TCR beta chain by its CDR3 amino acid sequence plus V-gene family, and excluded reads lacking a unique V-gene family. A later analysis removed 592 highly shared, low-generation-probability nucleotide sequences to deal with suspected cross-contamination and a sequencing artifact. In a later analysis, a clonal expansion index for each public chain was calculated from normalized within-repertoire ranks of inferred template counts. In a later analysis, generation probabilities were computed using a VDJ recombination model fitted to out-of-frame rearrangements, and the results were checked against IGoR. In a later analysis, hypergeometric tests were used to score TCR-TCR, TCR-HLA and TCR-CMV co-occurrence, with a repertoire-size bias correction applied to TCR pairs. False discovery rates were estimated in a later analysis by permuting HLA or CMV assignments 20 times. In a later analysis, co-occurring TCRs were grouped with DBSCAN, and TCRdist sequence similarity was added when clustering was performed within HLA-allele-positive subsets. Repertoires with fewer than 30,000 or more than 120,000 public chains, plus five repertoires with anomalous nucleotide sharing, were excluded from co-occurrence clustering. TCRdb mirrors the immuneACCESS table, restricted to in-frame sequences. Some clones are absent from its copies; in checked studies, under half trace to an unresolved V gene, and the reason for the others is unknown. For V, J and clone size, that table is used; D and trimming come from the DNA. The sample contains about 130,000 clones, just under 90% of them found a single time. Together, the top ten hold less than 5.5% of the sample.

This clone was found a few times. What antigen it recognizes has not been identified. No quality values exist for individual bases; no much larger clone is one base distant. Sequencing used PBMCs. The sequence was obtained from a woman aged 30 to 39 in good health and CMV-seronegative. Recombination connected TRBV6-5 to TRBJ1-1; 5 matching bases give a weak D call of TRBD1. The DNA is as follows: TGTGCCAGCAGTTATGGGGGGTTGGGCACTGAAGCTTTCTTT. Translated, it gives CASSYGGLGTEAFF.